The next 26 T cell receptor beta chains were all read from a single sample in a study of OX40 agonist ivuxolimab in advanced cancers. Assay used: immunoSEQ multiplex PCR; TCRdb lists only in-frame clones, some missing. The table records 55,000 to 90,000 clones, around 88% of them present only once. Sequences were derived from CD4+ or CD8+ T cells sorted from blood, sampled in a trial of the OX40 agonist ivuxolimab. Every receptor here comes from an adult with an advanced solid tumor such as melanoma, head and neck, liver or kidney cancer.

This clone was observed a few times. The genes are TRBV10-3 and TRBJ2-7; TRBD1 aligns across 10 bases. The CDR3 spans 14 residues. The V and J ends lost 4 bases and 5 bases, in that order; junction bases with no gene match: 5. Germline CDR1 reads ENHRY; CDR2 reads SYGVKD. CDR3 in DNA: TGTGCCATCAGTGGACAGGGGGCGGAGGACGAGCAGTACTTC. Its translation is CAISGQGAEDEQYF.

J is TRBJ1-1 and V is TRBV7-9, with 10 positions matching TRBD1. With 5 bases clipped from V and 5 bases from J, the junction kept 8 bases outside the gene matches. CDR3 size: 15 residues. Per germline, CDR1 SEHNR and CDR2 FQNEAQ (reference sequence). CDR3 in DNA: TGTGCCAGCAGCGGGCGACAGGGGGCAGGAACTGAAGCTTTCTTT. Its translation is CASSGRQGAGTEAFF.

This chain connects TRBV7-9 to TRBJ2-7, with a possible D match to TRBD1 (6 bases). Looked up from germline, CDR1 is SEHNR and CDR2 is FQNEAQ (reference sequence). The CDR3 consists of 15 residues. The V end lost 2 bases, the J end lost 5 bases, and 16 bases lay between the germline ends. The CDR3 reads CASSLNRELLNEQYF. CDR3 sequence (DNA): TGTGCCAGCAGCTTAAACAGGGAGTTATTAAACGAGCAGTACTTC.

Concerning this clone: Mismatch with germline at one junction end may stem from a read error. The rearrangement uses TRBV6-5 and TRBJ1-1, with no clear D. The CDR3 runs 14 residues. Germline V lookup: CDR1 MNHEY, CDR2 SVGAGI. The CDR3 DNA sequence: TGTGCCATCAGTGAGGAAGGGTTGGCCACTGAAGCTTTCTTT. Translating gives CAISEEGLATEAFF.

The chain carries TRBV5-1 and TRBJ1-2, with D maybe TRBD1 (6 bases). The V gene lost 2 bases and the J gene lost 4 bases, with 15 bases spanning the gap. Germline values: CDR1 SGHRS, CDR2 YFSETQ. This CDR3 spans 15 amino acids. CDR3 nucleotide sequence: TGCGCCAGCAGCTTTAGCGGGACAAAGATCTATGGCTACACCTTC. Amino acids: CASSFSGTKIYGYTF.

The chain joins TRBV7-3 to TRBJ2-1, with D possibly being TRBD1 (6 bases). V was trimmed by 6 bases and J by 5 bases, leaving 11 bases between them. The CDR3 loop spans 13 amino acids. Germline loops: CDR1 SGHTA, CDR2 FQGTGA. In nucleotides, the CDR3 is TGTGCCAGCAGTACCGGACAGAACAATGAGCAGTTCTTC. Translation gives CASSTGQNNEQFF.

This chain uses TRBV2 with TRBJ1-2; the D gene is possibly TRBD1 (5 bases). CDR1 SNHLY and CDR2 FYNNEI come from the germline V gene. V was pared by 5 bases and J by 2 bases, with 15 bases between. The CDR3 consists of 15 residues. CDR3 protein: CASSFSTAQNYGYTF. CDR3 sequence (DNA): TGTGCCAGCAGTTTTTCGACAGCACAAAACTATGGCTACACCTTC.

The CDR3 nucleotides are TGTGCCAGCCAGCTTGTAACGGGGGCGGTGGAGACCCAGTACTTC. Its translation: CASQLVTGAVETQYF. The chain uses TRBV5-6 and TRBJ2-5; D is possibly TRBD1 or TRBD2 (6 bases each). This CDR3 contains 15 residues. V was cut by 7 bases and J by 5 bases, with 21 bases left in between. Germline values: CDR1 SGHDT, CDR2 YYEEEE.

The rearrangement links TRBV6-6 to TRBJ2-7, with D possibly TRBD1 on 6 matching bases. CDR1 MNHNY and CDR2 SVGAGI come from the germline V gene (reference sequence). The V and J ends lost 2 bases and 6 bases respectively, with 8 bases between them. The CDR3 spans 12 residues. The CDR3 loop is CASSYEGGEQYF. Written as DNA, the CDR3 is TGTGCCAGCAGTTACGAAGGGGGCGAGCAGTACTTC.

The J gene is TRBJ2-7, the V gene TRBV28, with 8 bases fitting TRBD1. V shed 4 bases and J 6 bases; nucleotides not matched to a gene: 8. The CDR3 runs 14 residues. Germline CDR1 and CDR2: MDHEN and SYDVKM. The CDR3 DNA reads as TGTGCCAGCAGTTCCCTCGGACAGGGAGGCGAGCAGTACTTC. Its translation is CASSSLGQGGEQYF.

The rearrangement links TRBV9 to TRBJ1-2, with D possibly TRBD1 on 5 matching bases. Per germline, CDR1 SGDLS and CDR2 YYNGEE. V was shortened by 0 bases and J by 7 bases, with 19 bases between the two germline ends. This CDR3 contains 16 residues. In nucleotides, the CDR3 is TGTGCCAGCAGCGTAGGGATACCGGCAAGGGACGGTGGCTACACCTTC. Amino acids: CASSVGIPARDGGYTF.

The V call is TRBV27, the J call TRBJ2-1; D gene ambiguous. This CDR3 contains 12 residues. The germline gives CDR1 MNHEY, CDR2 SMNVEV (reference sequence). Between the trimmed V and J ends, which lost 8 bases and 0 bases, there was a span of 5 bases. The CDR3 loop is CASANSYNEQFF. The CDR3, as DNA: TGTGCCAGCGCCAACTCCTACAATGAGCAGTTCTTC.

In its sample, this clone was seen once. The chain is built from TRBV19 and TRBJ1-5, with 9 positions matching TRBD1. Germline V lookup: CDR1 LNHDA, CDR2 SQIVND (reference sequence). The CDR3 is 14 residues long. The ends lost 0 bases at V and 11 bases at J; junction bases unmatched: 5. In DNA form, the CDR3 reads TGTGCCAGTAGTATAGAACAGGGGGCCGGAGCCCAGCATTTT. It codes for CASSIEQGAGAQHF.

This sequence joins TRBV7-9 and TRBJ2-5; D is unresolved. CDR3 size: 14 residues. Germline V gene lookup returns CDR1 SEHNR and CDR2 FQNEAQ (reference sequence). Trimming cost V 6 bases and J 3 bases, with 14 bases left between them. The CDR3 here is CASRRYRQEETQYF. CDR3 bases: TGTGCCAGCAGGAGATATAGGCAGGAAGAGACCCAGTACTTC. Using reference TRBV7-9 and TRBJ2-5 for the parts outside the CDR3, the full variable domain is DTGVSQNPRHKITKRGQNVTFRCDPISEHNRLYWYRQTLGQGPEFLTYFQNEAQLEKSRLLSDRFSAERPKGSFSTLEIQRTEQGDSAMYLCASRRYRQEETQYFGPGTRLLVL.

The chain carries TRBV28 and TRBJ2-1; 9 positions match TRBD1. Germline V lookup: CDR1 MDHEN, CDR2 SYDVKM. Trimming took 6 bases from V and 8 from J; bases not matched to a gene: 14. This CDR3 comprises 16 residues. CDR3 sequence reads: CASSLTPGTGFDEQFF. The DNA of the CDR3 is TGTGCCAGCAGCTTAACCCCGGGGACAGGGTTCGATGAGCAGTTCTTC.

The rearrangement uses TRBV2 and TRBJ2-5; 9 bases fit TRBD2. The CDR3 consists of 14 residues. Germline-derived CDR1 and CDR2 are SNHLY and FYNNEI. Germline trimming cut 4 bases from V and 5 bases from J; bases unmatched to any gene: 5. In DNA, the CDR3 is TGTGCCAGCAGTGTACTAGCGGGTTTGGAGACCCAGTACTTC. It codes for CASSVLAGLETQYF.

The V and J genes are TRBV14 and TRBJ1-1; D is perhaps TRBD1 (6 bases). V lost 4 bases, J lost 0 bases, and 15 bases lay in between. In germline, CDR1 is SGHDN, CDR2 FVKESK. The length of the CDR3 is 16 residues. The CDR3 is CASSRGTGFMNTEAFF. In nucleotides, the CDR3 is TGTGCCAGCAGCCGGGGCACAGGGTTTATGAACACTGAAGCTTTCTTT.

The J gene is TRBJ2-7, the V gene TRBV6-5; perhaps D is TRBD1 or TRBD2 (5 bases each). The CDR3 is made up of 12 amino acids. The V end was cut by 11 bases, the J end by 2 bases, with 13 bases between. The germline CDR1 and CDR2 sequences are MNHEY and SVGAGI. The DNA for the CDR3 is TGTGCCTGCCGGGACCTCGCCTACGAGCAGTACTTC. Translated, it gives CACRDLAYEQYF.

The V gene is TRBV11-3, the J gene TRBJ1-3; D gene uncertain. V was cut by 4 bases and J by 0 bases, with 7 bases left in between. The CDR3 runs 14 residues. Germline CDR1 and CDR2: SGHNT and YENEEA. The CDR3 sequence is CASSSIDSGNTIYF. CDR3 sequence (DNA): TGTGCCAGCAGCTCGATCGACTCTGGAAACACCATATATTTT.

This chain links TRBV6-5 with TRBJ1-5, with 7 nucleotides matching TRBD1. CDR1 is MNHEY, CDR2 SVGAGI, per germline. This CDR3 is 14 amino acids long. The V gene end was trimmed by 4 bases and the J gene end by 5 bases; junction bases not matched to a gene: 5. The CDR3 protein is CASSSGTADQPQHF. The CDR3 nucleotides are TGTGCCAGCAGTTCCGGGACAGCAGATCAGCCCCAGCATTTT.

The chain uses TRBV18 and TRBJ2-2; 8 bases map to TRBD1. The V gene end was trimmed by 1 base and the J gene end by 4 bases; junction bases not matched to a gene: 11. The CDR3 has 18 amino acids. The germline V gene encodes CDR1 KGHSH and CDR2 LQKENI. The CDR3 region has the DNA TGTGCCAGCTCACCACTCAGTCCCGGGACAGGACCCACCGGGGAGCTGTTTTTT. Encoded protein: CASSPLSPGTGPTGELFF.

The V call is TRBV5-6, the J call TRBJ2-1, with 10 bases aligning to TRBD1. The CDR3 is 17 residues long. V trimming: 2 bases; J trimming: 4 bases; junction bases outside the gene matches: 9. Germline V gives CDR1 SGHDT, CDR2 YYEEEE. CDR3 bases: TGTGCCAGCAGCTTACCGCCGGGACAGGGGCGTTACAATGAGCAGTTCTTC. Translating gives CASSLPPGQGRYNEQFF.

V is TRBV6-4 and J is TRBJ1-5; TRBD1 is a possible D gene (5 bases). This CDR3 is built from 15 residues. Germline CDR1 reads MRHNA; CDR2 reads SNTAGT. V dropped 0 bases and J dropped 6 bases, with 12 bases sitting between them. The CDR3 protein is CASSDSKGAGQPQHF. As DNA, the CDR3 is TGTGCCAGCAGTGACTCAAAAGGGGCCGGTCAGCCCCAGCATTTT.

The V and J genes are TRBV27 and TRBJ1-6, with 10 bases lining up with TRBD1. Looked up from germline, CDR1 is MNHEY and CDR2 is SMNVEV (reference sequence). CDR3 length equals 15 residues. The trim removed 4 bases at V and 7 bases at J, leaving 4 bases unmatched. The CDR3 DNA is TGTGCCAGCAGTTCGGGACAGGGGAGGAATTCACCCCTCCACTTT. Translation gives CASSSGQGRNSPLHF.

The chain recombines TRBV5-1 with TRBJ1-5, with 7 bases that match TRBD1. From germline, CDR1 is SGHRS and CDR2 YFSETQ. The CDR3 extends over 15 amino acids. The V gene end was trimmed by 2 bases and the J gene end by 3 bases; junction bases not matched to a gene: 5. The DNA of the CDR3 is TGCGCCAGCAGCTTATCGACAGGGATCAATCAGCCCCAGCATTTT. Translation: CASSLSTGINQPQHF. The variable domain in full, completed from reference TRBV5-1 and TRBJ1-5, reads KAGVTQTPRYLIKTRGQQVTLSCSPISGHRSVSWYQQTPGQGLQFLFEYFSETQRNKGNFPGRFSGRQFSNSRSEMNVSTLELGDSALYLCASSLSTGINQPQHFGDGTRLSIL.

The CDR3 is CASSLVPVMQPQHF. In DNA, the CDR3 is TGTGCCAGCAGCTTGGTTCCGGTTATGCAGCCCCAGCATTTT. The J gene is TRBJ1-5, the V gene TRBV5-4; D is unresolved. The CDR3 spans 14 residues. The V gene lost 0 bases and the J gene lost 7 bases, with 11 bases spanning the gap. CDR1 is SGHNT, CDR2 YYREEE, per germline (reference sequence). Drawing the rest from reference TRBV5-4 and TRBJ1-5, the complete variable domain is ETGVTQSPTHLIKTRGQQVTLRCSSQSGHNTVSWYQQALGQGPQFIFQYYREEENGRGNFPPRFSGLQFPNYSSELNVNALELDDSALYLCASSLVPVMQPQHFGDGTRLSIL.